This TCR beta chain was obtained from a study of T-cell memory formation after mild COVID-19 (dated by TCRdb to the early 2020s). Broadly, across the study: Most TCR sequence clusters were specific to one of the two donors. In two donors, T-cell clones that expanded and contracted after mild COVID-19 were tracked by sequencing TCRalpha and TCRbeta repertoires over time. Two young, previously healthy adult volunteers made up the cohort, one male and one female.

Instrument on record: Illumina NovaSeq 6000. Using 5'RACE with constant-segment primers, TCRalpha and TCRbeta cDNA libraries were constructed, with sample barcodes and unique molecular identifiers added in the process. Trizol reagent was used to extract RNA from every sample. Amplification of the libraries took two PCR steps, and the second step added a second sample barcode plus Illumina TruSeq adapters. The libraries were sequenced on an Illumina NovaSeq using 2 x 150 bp paired-end reads. The original pipeline was this. With migec v1.2.7, reads were demultiplexed and then collapsed into UMI-guided consensus sequences. Using mixcr v2.1.11, UMI consensuses were aligned to TRA and TRB V and J templates and then assembled into clonotypes. A clonotype was counted as expanded or contracted only if both edgeR and NoisET called the change significant, with noise models trained on biological replicates. edgeR calls used a false discovery rate-adjusted p below 0.01 and a log2 fold-change threshold of 1. As an exploratory analysis of dynamics, PCA with hierarchical clustering was applied to max-normalized trajectories of the 1000 most abundant clonotypes. The CD4 or CD8 phenotype of responding clones was assigned using the separately sequenced CD4+ and CD8+ repertoires. The public reads were reprocessed in TCRdb via fastp at Q25 and MiXCR, keeping in-frame beta chains. Rows merge per CDR3 protein into single entries with the most common DNA and genes. These V and J calls derive from TCRdb rather than the authors' analysis. The sample contains more than 85,000 distinct CDR3 sequences, more than 9.5% of them found a single time. The ten largest clones take up approximately 40% of the sample.

As concerns this clonotype: This clone's antigen is unknown. One end of the junction fails to match germline, which may point to a read error.

Ficoll-Paque density gradient centrifugation was used to isolate PBMCs. Results the study describes overall, beyond this receptor: Contracting CD4+ clones appeared mostly in the CM and EM memory subsets, whereas CD8+ clones were enriched in EMRA. Some responding clones were found in pre-infection memory, which suggests that pre-existing cross-reactive memory T cells took part in the SARS-CoV-2 response. Only two mild cases were covered in the study, and larger cohorts including severe cases with pre-infection samples were considered necessary. From day 15 to 85, contracting clones showed balanced CD4/CD8 phenotypes, whereas a second wave of clones that expanded from day 15 to 37 leaned towards CD4+. Whether the second-wave clones peaking on day 37 were SARS-CoV-2 specific was not confirmed.

The clonotype was recovered from a man aged 18 to 29 who had mild COVID-19 (a few samples of this study predate the infection). The sample titles of this study are shuffled in the database, so cell type and time point are left out; the donor was told from shared clones. Sequenced sample: PBMCs or a T cell subset sorted from them (not recorded which).

The CDR3 protein sequence reads: CASSAYGTGDEKLIF. The nucleotide sequence reads TGTGCCAGCAGCGCCTACGGGACAGGGGATGAAAAACTGATTTTT. The sequence joins TRBV13 to TRBJ1-4, with 10 junctional bases fitting TRBD1. The germline V gene (reference sequence) gives CDR1 as PRHDT and CDR2 as FYEKMQ. There are 15 amino acids in the CDR3, from cysteine to phenylalanine inclusive. Kept here is only the CDR3 DNA, which spans 45 bases and is read in frame from base 1.